This T cell receptor beta chain was captured by sequencing in a study of neoadjuvant anti-PD-1 for oral cavity cancer. Study in general: Before surgery, most patients got three to four biweekly 3 mg/kg nivolumab doses. Patients without progression received a fourth nivolumab dose around day 43, then surgical resection on days 50-56.

Generated by immunoSEQ multiplex PCR, the TCRdb table keeps only in-frame clones and is missing some. This table holds under 15,000 clones, 70% to 80% found once. Time point reported: after neoadjuvant nivolumab, at surgical resection. Blood cells were analyzed directly, without culture or expansion. V lost 3 bases, J lost 7 bases, and 7 bases stayed unmatched. Per the germline V gene, CDR1 is SQVTM and CDR2 is ANQGSEA. The CDR3 runs to 13 residues. The rearrangement links TRBV29-1 to TRBJ1-1, with TRBD1 identical over 8 bases. Specimen: PBMCs, collected after nivolumab (anti-PD-1) treatment. The source of this sequence is a person between 35 and 79 years old with oral cavity squamous cell carcinoma. The CDR3 nucleotides are TGCAGCGTTGAGCTGTTCGGACAGGGTGAAGCTTTCTTT. Encoded protein: CSVELFGQGEAFF.